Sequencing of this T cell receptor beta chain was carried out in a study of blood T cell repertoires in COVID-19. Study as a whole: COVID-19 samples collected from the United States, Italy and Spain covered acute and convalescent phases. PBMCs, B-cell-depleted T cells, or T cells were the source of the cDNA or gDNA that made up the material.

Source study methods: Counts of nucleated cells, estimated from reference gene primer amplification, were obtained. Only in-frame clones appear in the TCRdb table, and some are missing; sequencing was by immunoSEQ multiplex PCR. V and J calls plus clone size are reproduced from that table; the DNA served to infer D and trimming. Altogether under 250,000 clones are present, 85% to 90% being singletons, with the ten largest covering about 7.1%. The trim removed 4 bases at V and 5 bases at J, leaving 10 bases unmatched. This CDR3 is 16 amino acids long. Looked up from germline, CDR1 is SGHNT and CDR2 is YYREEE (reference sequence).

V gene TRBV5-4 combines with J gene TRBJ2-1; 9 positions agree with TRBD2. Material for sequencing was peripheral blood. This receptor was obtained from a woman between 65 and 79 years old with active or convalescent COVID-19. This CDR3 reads CASSLRAGGLNNEQFF. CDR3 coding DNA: TGTGCCAGCAGCCTGCGAGCGGGGGGCCTGAACAATGAGCAGTTCTTC.